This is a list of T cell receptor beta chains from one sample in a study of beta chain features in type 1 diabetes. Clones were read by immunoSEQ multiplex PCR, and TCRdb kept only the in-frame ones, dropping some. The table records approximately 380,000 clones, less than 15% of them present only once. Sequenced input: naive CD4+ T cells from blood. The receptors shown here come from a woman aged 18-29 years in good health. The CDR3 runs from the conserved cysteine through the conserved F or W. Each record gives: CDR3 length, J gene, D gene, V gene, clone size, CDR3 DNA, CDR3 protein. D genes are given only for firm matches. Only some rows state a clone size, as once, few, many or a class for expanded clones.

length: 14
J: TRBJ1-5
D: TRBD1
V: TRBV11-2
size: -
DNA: TGTGCCAGCAGCTGGACAGGGGGCAATCAGCCCCAGCATTTT
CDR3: CASSWTGGNQPQHF

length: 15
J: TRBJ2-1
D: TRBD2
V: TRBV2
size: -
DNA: TGTGCCAGCAGTGCCCTAGCGGGAGCGGTGAATGAGCAGTTCTTC
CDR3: CASSALAGAVNEQFF

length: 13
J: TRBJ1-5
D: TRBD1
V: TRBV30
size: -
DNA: TGTGCCTGGAGGGGACAGTGGGGTCAGCCCCAGCATTTT
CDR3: CAWRGQWGQPQHF

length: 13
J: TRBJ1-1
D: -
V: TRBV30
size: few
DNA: TGTGCCTGGAGTAATCGGGGAAACACTGAAGCTTTCTTT
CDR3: CAWSNRGNTEAFF

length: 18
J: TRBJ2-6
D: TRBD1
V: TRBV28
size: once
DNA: TGTGCCAGCAGTTCAATGACAGGGTTCGGCTCTGGGGCCAACGTCCTGACTTTC
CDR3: CASSSMTGFGSGANVLTF

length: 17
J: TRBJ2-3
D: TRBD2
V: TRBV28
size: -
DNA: TGTGCCAGCAGTGAATGGGCTAGCGGGAGTAGCACAGATACGCAGTATTTT
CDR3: CASSEWASGSSTDTQYF

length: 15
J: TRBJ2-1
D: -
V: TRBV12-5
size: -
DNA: TGTGCTAGTGGTCTGGGGACACCTGGGGGGAATGAGCAGTTCTTC
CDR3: CASGLGTPGGNEQFF

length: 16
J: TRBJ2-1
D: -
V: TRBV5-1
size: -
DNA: TGCGCCAGCTGGGTCCAGGGGCCCTCGGGTCGGATCGAGCAGTTCTTC
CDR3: CASWVQGPSGRIEQFF

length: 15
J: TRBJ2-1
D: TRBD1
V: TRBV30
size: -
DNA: TGTGCCTGGAGGACTTCCGGGACAGGGTTTGATGAGCAGTTCTTC
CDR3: CAWRTSGTGFDEQFF

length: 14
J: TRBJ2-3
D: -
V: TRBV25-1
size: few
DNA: TGTGCCAGCAGAACTAGCTTCCTCACAGATACGCAGTATTTT
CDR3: CASRTSFLTDTQYF

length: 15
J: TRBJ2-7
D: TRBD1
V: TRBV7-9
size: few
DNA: TGTGCCAGCAGCGACCGGGACAGGGGCGACTACGAGCAGTACTTC
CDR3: CASSDRDRGDYEQYF

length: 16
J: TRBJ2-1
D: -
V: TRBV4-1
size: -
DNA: TGCGCCAGCAGCCAAGATCCTAGTCGGTCCTACAATGAGCAGTTCTTC
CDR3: CASSQDPSRSYNEQFF

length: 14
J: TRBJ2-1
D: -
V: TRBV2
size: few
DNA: TGTGCCACCGCCATAGCTAGCTCCTACAATGAGCAGTTCTTC
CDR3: CATAIASSYNEQFF

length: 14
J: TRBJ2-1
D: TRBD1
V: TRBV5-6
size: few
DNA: TGTGCCAGCAGCTTATTACAGGGGTGGAATGAGCAGTTCTTC
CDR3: CASSLLQGWNEQFF

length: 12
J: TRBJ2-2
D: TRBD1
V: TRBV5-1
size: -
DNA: TGCGCCAGCAGCCTGGGACAGGGAGAGCTGTTTTTT
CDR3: CASSLGQGELFF

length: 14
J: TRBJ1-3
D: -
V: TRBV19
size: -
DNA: TGTGCCAGTAGTAGTCGACAGGTTGGAAACACCATATATTTT
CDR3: CASSSRQVGNTIYF

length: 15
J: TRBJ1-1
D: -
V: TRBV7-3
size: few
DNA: TGTGCCAGCAGCTTGGGAGGAGGGATGAACACTGAAGCTTTCTTT
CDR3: CASSLGGGMNTEAFF

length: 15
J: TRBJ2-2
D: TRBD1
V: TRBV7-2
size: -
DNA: TGTGCCAGCAGCCCGCGGACAGGTTTGAGCGGGGAGCTGTTTTTT
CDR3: CASSPRTGLSGELFF

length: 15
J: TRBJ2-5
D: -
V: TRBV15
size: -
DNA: TGTGCCACCAGCAGAGCGGGGGGCGTAGAGGAGACCCAGTACTTC
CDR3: CATSRAGGVEETQYF

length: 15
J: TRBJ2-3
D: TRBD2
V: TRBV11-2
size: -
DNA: TGTGCCAGCAGCTTACTAGCGGGGAATCATTATACGCAGTATTTT
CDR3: CASSLLAGNHYTQYF

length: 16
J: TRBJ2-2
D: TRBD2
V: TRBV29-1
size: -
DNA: TGCAGCGTCGGTCGGTTGTTCAGCGGGGGCACCGGGGAGCTGTTTTTT
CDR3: CSVGRLFSGGTGELFF

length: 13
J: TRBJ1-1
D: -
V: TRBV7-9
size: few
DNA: TGTGCCAGCTGGGGGGAGGCGGGCACTGAAGCTTTCTTT
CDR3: CASWGEAGTEAFF

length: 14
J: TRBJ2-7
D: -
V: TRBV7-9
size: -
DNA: TGTGCCAGCAGCGCAGGGTCAGGACTATACGAGCAGTACTTC
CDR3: CASSAGSGLYEQYF

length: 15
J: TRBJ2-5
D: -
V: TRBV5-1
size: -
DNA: TGCGCCAGCAGCTTGGGAGGAAGCGGCAAGGAGACCCAGTACTTC
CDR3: CASSLGGSGKETQYF

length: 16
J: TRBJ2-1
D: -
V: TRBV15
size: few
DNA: TGTGCCACCAGCAGAGATGTGGGCCAGGTATGGAATGAGCAGTTCTTC
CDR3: CATSRDVGQVWNEQFF

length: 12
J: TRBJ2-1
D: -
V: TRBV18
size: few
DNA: TGTGCCAGCTCTATCCGGGGGAATGAGCAGTTCTTC
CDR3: CASSIRGNEQFF

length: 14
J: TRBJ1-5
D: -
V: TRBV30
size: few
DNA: TGTGCCTGGAGCACAGGGACACGGTGGGGGCCCCAGCATTTT
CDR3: CAWSTGTRWGPQHF

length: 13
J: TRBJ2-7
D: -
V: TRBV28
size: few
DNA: TGTGCCAGCAGTTTGGGCAGGGAGGACGAGCAGTACTTC
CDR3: CASSLGREDEQYF

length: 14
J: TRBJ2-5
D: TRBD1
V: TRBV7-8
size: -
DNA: TGTGCCAGCAGCGTCGGGACAGGGCTAGAGACCCAGTACTTC
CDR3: CASSVGTGLETQYF

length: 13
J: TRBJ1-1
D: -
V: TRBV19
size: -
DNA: TGTGCCAGTCACAGGTTATCTTTCTCTGAAGCTTTCTTT
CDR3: CASHRLSFSEAFF

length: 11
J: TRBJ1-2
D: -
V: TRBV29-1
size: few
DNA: TGCAGCGTTCTAGACGGCGATGGCTACACCTTC
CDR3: CSVLDGDGYTF

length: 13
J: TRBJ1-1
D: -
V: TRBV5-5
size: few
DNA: TGTGCCAGCAGCCGTGACAGTAGGTCTGAAGCTTTCTTT
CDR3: CASSRDSRSEAFF

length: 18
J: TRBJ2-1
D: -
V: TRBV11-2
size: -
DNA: TGTGCCAGCAGATCCCAAGGGGGGGGAACGGGAGTCTACAATGAGCAGTTCTTC
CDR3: CASRSQGGGTGVYNEQFF

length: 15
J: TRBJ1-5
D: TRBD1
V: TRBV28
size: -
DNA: TGTGCCAGCAGGTCGGAGACAGGGGGCAATCAGCCCCAGCATTTT
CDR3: CASRSETGGNQPQHF

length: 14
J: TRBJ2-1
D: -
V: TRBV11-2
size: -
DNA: TGTGCCAGCAGCCCTCCTAGCGATAGGTATGAGCAGTTCTTC
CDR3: CASSPPSDRYEQFF

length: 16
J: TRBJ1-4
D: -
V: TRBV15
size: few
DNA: TGTGCCACCAGCAGAGATTCGCGTGTAACTAATGAAAAACTGTTTTTT
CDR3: CATSRDSRVTNEKLFF

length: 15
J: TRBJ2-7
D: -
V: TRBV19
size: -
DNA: TGTGCCAGTAGTAAGGGCGGGACAGTCTCCTACGAGCAGTACTTC
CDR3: CASSKGGTVSYEQYF

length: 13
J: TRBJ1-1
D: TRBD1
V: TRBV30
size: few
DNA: TGTGCCTGGAGGAGGACAGGGGTGACTGAAGCTTTCTTT
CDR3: CAWRRTGVTEAFF

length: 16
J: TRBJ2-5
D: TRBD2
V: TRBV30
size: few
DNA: TGTGCCTGGAGTGTGCTAGCGGGAGCGGTGAAGGAGACCCAGTACTTC
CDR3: CAWSVLAGAVKETQYF

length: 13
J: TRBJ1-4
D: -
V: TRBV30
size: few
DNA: TGTGCCTGGAGTCCGGGAGGAGGTGAAAAACTGTTTTTT
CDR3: CAWSPGGGEKLFF

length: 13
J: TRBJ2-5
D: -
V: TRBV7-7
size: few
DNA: TGTGCCAGCAGCTTAGATAGCCAAGAGACCCAGTACTTC
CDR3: CASSLDSQETQYF

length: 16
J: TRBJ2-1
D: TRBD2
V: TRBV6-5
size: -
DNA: TGTGCCAGCAGTTACTCCCCTAGCGGTGGTTACAATGAGCAGTTCTTC
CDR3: CASSYSPSGGYNEQFF

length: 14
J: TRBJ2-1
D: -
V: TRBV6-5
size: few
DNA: TGTGCCAGCAGTTACTCGGGAACCCAAGGGGTGCAGTTCTTC
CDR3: CASSYSGTQGVQFF

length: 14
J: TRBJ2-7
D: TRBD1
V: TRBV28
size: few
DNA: TGTGCCAGCACTTCCGGGACAGGGATCTACGAGCAGTACTTC
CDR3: CASTSGTGIYEQYF

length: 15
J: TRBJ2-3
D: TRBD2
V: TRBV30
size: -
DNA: TGTGCCTGGAGTGGGGGACTAGCGGAGAGGGATACGCAGTATTTT
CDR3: CAWSGGLAERDTQYF

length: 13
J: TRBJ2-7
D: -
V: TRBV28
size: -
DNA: TGTGCCAGCACCTCACAGGTAACCTACGAGCAGTACTTC
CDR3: CASTSQVTYEQYF

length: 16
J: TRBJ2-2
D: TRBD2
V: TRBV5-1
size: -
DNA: TGCGCCAGCAGCTTAGGGACTAGCGGGAACACCGGGGAGCTGTTTTTT
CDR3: CASSLGTSGNTGELFF

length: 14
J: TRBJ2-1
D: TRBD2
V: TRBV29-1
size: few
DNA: TGCAGCGTTGTTCGGACTAGCACCTACAATGAGCAGTTCTTC
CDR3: CSVVRTSTYNEQFF

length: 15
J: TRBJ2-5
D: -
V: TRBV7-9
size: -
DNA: TGTGCCAGCAGCTTAGCGGGACTCAGCCAAGAGACCCAGTACTTC
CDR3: CASSLAGLSQETQYF

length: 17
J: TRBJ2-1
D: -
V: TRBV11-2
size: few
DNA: TGTGCCAGCAGCCAATCGGCTCACCTAGATGTGTACAATGAGCAGTTCTTC
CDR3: CASSQSAHLDVYNEQFF

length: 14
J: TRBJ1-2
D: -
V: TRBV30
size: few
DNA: TGTGCCTCGGGTAAACAGGGCGGGAACTATGGCTACACCTTC
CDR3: CASGKQGGNYGYTF

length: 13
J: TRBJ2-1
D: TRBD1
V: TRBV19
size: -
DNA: TGTGCCAGTAGTACGGGACAGGGGATTGAGCAGTTCTTC
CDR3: CASSTGQGIEQFF